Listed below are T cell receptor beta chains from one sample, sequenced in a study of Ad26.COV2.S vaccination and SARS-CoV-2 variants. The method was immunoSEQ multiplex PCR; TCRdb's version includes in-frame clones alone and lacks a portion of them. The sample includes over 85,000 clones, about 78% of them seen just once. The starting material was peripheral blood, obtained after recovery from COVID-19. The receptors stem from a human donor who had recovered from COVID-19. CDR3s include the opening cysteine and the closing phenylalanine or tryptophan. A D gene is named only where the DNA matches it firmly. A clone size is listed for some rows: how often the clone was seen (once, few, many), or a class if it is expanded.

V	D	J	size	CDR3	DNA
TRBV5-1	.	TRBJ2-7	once	CASSLIYEQYF	TGCGCCAGCAGCTTGATCTACGAGCAGTACTTC
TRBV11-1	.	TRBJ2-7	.	CASSLMSGYEQYF	TGTGCCAGCAGCTTGATGTCTGGTTACGAGCAGTACTTC
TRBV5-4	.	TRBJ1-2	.	CASSLDVGIGDGYTF	TGTGCCAGCAGCTTGGACGTCGGTATAGGGGACGGCTACACCTTC
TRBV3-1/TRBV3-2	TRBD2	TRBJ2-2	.	CASSRTYGTTNTGELFF	TGTGCCAGCAGTCGCACCTACGGGACTACGAACACCGGGGAGCTGTTTTTT
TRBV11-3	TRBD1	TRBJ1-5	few	CASSEPPGQGARNSNQPQHF	TGTGCCAGCAGCGAACCTCCGGGACAGGGGGCACGGAATAGCAATCAGCCCCAGCATTTT
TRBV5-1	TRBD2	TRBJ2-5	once	CASSLGLAQETQYF	TGCGCCAGCAGCTTGGGACTAGCTCAAGAGACCCAGTACTTC
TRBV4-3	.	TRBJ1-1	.	CASSQGEGRMNTEAFF	TGCGCCAGCAGCCAAGGTGAAGGACGCATGAACACTGAAGCTTTCTTT
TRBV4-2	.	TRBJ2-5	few	CASSQGSLGGAETQYF	TGTGCCAGCAGCCAAGGGTCCCTTGGGGGCGCGGAGACCCAGTACTTC
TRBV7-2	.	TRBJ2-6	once	CASSPGRNAGANVLTF	TGTGCCAGCAGCCCTGGGCGCAATGCTGGGGCCAACGTCCTGACTTTC
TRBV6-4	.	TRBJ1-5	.	CASSEQGNQPQHF	TGTGCCAGCAGCGAGCAGGGGAATCAGCCCCAGCATTTT
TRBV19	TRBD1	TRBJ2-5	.	CASSPLRDRGELTSREAQYF	TGTGCCAGTAGTCCCCTCCGGGACAGGGGAGAGTTAACCTCACGGGAGGCCCAGTACTTC
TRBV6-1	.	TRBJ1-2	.	CASSEGGNYGYTF	TGTGCCAGCAGTGAAGGTGGCAACTATGGCTACACCTTC
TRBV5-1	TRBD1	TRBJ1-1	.	CASSKGQGFTEAFF	TGCGCCAGCAGCAAAGGACAGGGGTTCACTGAAGCTTTCTTT
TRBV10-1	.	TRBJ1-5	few	CASSTGHQPQHF	TGCGCCAGCAGTACAGGACATCAGCCCCAGCATTTT
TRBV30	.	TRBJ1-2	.	CAWRGRVYGYTF	TGTGCCTGGAGAGGCAGAGTCTATGGCTACACCTTC
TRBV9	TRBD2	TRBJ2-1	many	CASSVATSEAGGLNEQFF	TGTGCCAGCAGCGTAGCTACTTCTGAAGCGGGGGGGCTAAATGAGCAGTTCTTC
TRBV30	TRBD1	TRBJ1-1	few	CAWRGDRFTGTEAFF	TGTGCCTGGAGGGGGGACAGGTTCACAGGAACTGAAGCTTTCTTT
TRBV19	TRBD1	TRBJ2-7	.	CASQKTGTAYEQYF	TGTGCCAGTCAAAAGACCGGGACAGCCTACGAGCAGTACTTC
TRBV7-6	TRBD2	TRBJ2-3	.	CASSSPRVGGGSTDTQYF	TGTGCCAGCAGCTCCCCCCGGGTGGGCGGGGGAAGCACAGATACGCAGTATTTT
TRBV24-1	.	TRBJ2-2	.	CATSDPLIRELFF	TGTGCCACCAGTGACCCCTTGATCCGGGAGCTGTTTTTT
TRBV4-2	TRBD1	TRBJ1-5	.	CASSRGQGDNQPQHF	TGTGCCAGCAGCCGGGGCCAGGGGGACAATCAGCCCCAGCATTTT
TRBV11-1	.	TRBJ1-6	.	CASSPMGHLNSPLHF	TGTGCCAGCAGCCCAATGGGACACCTCAATTCACCCCTCCACTTT
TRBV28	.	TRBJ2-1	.	CASSLDSEYNEQFF	TGTGCCAGCAGTCTAGACAGCGAATACAATGAGCAGTTCTTC
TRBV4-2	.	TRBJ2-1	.	CASSQDPDSTYNEQFF	TGTGCCAGCAGCCAAGATCCGGACAGTACCTACAATGAGCAGTTCTTC
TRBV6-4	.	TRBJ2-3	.	CASTPSAGAGTQYF	TGTGCCAGCACACCTTCCGCGGGGGCAGGTACGCAGTATTTT
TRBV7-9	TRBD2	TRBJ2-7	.	CASSPSGLAVYEQYF	TGTGCCAGCAGTCCTTCGGGACTAGCTGTATACGAGCAGTACTTC
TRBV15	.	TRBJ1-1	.	CATSRDLGRTNTEAFF	TGTGCCACCAGCAGAGATCTAGGACGGACGAACACTGAAGCTTTCTTT
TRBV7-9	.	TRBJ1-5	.	CASSPGGNQPQHF	TGTGCCAGCAGCCCGGGGGGGAATCAGCCCCAGCATTTT
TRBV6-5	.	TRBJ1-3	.	CASSSRESGNTIYF	TGTGCCAGCAGTTCCAGGGAGTCCGGAAACACCATATATTTT